This TCR beta chain was recorded in a study of T cells in Graves' hyperthyroidism and ophthalmopathy. This clonotype was seen at least ten times. The antigen remains unidentified. Trimming cost V 0 bases and J 1 base, with 6 bases left between them. The CDR3 sequence is 14 residues long. CDR1 KGHSY and CDR2 FQNENV come from the germline V gene. TCR beta CDR3 sequences were amplified from RNA transcripts. HTBI primers were used for first-round RT-PCR of the TCR CDR3. TCRdb reprocessed the multiplex PCR reads with MiXCR, giving one entry per CDR3 protein. This table has more than 300,000 distinct CDR3 sequences, over 11% appearing once. Study-wide findings and caveats: Appearing also in blood were most of the thyroid clonotypes expanded above 0.001.

PBMCs were obtained from approximately 10 ml fresh peripheral blood. The sample was blood. The TCR originated in a woman younger than 45 with Graves' hyperthyroidism. The chain is built from TRBV16 and TRBJ1-1; unclear D gene. The CDR3 DNA follows: TGTGCCAGCAGCCAATCGATCGGGAACACTGAAGCTTTCTTT. Protein: CASSQSIGNTEAFF.